This T cell receptor (beta chain) was documented in a study of shared clonotypes between healthy human individuals. The germline V gene encodes CDR1 MDHEN and CDR2 SYDVKM. The germline V and J ends were trimmed by 2 bases and 0 bases, with 14 bases remaining between them. The CDR3 length is 17 residues. Sequencing was performed with immunoSEQ multiplex PCR; in TCRdb, only in-frame clones are kept and a portion is missing. The data contain about 2.5 million clones, 85% to 95% of them seen just once; the ten biggest clones take up 0.37%. This TCR derives from a man in his late teens or twenties in good health. Some clones in this sample may be carry-over from other donors' samples. The specimen was naive CD4+ T cells from PBMCs. As to subset: CD45RA+ positively selected. V and J are TRBV28 and TRBJ1-3, with D unclear. CDR3 in DNA: TGTGCCAGCAGTTTAGCCGGATTGACCTACTCTGGAAACACCATATATTTT. It is translated as CASSLAGLTYSGNTIYF.